This T cell receptor (beta chain) was sequenced for a study of molecular identifiers for immune sequencing clone quantification. About the research overall: Replicates split RNA from around 20,000 or 100,000 naive CD8 cells five ways, and the researchers sequenced four portions. Study-level findings and limits: Effector cells had over 99% of their molecules in clones above 20 RNA copies, while naive cells had under 1%. Should identical TCR molecules share a barcode, the sizes of highly expanded clones could be underestimated.

From germline, CDR1 is SQVTM and CDR2 ANQGSEA. The V end lost 5 bases, the J end lost 2 bases, and 11 bases lay between the germline ends. This CDR3 spans 13 amino acids. TCRdb processed the PCR reads anew with MiXCR; each CDR3 protein has one entry. The sample lists tens of thousands of distinct CDR3 sequences; more than 20% were seen once. This clonotype was detected many times. Antigen: not known. Sample: naive CD8+ T cells from blood, with Jurkat cell RNA spiked in. Subset indicated: FACS-sorted CD8+CD4-CCR7+CD45RA+ naive T cells. V usage is TRBV29-1 and J usage is TRBJ2-3; D may be TRBD1 or TRBD2 (6 bases each). The clonotype was recovered from a human donor in good health. Some libraries in this study had Jurkat cell RNA spiked in. CDR3 sequence (DNA): TGCAGCGTTCGTGGGGGGCCCACAGATACGCAGTATTTT. Translating it yields CSVRGGPTDTQYF.